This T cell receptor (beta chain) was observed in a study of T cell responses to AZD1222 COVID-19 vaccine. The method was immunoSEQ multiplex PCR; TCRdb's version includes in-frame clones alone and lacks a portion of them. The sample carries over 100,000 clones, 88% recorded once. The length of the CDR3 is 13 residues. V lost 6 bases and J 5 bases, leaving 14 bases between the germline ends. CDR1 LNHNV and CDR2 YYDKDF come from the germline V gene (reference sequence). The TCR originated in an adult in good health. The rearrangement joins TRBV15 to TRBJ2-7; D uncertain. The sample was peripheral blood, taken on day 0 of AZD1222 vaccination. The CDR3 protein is CATRTFPRNEQYF. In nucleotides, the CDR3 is TGTGCCACCAGGACGTTTCCTCGGAACGAGCAGTACTTC.